This record concerns one T cell receptor beta chain sequence. Its antigen is undetermined. UMIs accompanied the 5'RACE template switching by which TCR beta cDNA was made. TCRdb reprocessed the 5' RACE reads and reports one entry per CDR3 protein, with no DNA. Its listing shows a few hundred thousand distinct CDR3 sequences. Per germline, CDR1 GTSNPN and CDR2 SVGIG (reference sequence). This CDR3 contains 14 residues. This sample is drawn from a study of T cells expressing NK-cell markers. The overall study: Seven donors tested HCMV-seropositive and one tested seronegative among the eight sequenced.

Study outcomes and limitations: The HCMV specificity of the expanded NKG2C+ T cell clones stayed unresolved. A range of 1.0-7.0% of CD8+ T cells consisted of dominant NKG2C+ clonotypes in six donors.

Sequencing input: blood T cells: a sorted CD56 or NKG2C T cell subset, CD4+ or CD8+ T cells, or bulk PBMC T cells (not recorded which). This clonotype was obtained from a man aged 18-75 years in good health. The gene calls are TRBV30 and TRBJ2-7. The CDR3 protein is CAWSVGRGFYEQYF.